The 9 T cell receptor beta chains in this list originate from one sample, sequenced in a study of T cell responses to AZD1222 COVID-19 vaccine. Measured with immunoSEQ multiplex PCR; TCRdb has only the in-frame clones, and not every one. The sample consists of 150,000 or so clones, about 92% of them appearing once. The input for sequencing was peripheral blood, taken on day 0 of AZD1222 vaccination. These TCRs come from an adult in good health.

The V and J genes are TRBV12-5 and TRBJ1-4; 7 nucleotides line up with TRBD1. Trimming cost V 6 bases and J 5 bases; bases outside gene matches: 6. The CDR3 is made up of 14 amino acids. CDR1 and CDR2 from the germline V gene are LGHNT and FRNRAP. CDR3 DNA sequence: TGTGCTAGTGGCCTGGACAGGCAAAATGAAAAACTGTTTTTT. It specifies CASGLDRQNEKLFF.

CDR3 sequence: CASSLTAGDIYEQFF. CDR3 sequence (DNA): TGCGCCAGCAGCTTGACAGCGGGAGATATATATGAGCAGTTCTTC. This chain connects TRBV5-1 to TRBJ2-1, with 8 bases fitting TRBD2. Germline V gene data show CDR1 as SGHRS and CDR2 as YFSETQ. Trimming took 1 base from V and 8 from J; bases not matched to a gene: 8. CDR3 size: 15 residues. Variable domain in full (rest from reference TRBV5-1 and TRBJ2-1): KAGVTQTPRYLIKTRGQQVTLSCSPISGHRSVSWYQQTPGQGLQFLFEYFSETQRNKGNFPGRFSGRQFSNSRSEMNVSTLELGDSALYLCASSLTAGDIYEQFFGPGTRLTVL.

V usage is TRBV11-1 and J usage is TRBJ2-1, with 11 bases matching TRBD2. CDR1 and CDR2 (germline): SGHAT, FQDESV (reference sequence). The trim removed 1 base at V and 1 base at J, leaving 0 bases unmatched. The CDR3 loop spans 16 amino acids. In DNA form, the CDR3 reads TGTGCCAGCAGCTTAGGACTAGCGGGATCCTACAATGAGCAGTTCTTC. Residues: CASSLGLAGSYNEQFF.

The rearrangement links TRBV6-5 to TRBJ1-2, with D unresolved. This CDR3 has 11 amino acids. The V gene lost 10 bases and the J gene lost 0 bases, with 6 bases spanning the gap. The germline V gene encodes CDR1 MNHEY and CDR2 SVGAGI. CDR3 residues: CATEANYGYTF. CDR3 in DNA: TGTGCCACCGAGGCTAACTATGGCTACACCTTC.

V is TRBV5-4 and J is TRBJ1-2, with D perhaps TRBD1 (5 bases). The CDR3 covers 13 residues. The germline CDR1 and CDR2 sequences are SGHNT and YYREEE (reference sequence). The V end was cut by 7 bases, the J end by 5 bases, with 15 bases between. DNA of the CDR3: TGTGCCAGCTGGAGGAGGGGTCAGTATGGCTACACCTTC. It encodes CASWRRGQYGYTF.

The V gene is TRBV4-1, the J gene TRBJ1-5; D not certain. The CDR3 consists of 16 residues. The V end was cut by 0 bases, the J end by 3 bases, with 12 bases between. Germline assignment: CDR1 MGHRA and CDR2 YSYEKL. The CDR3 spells CASSQDLSEYNQPQHF. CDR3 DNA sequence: TGCGCCAGCAGCCAAGATCTAAGTGAATACAATCAGCCCCAGCATTTT.

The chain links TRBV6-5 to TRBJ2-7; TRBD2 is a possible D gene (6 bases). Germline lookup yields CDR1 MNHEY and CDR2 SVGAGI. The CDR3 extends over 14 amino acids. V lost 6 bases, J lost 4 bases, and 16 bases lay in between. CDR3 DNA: TGTGCCAGCAGCCTGGACGGGGGTCTTTACGAGCAGTACTTC. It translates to CASSLDGGLYEQYF.

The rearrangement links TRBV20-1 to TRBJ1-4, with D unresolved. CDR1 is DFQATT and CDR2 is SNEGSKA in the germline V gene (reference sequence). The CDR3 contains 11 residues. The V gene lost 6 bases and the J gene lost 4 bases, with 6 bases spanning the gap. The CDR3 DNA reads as TGCAGTGCCGGACTTAATGAAAAACTGTTTTTT. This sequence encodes CSAGLNEKLFF.

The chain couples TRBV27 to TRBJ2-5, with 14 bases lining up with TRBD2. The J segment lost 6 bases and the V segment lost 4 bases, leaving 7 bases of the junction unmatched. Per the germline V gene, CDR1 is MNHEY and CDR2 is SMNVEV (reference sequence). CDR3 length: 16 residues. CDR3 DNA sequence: TGTGCCAGCAGTTCACCCGGGACTAGCGGGAGTAAGACCCAGTACTTC. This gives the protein CASSSPGTSGSKTQYF.